This T cell receptor (beta chain) was captured in a study of shared clonotypes between healthy human individuals. The donor cohort consisted entirely of Caucasian adults residing in Nashville, Tennessee. Naive CD4+ cells were CD45RA-selected; the remaining cells were memory. Authors' methods: Junction-only sequences without quality scores were provided by ImmunoSEQ, so filtering was different. TCRdb's copy holds only in-frame clones and misses some; the assay was immunoSEQ multiplex PCR. V, J and clone size are those of that table, while D and trimming were read from the DNA. The sample includes a few million clones, just over 90% of them seen just once. The ends lost 4 bases at V and 3 bases at J; junction bases unmatched: 4. Looked up from germline, CDR1 is SGHTA and CDR2 is FQGTGA. There are 14 residues in the CDR3.

What was sequenced was naive CD4+ T cells from PBMCs. Subset given: CD45RA+ positively selected. This TCR was recovered from a man between 18 and 35 years old in good health. Some clones in this sample may be carry-over from other donors' samples. This chain uses TRBV7-3 with TRBJ2-3, with 7 positions matching TRBD2. The CDR3 region has the DNA TGTGCCAGCAGCTGGACTAGGGGTACAGATACGCAGTATTTT. Protein: CASSWTRGTDTQYF. The variable domain in full, with the rest retrieved from reference TRBV7-3 and TRBJ2-3, is GAGVSQTPSNKVTEKGKYVELRCDPISGHTALYWYRQSLGQGPEFLIYFQGTGAADDSGLPNDRFFAVRPEGSVSTLKIQRTERGDSAVYLCASSWTRGTDTQYFGPGTRLTVL.